The source of this T cell receptor (beta chain) is a study of T-cell reconstitution after alpha-beta-depleted transplantation in children. CDR1 is MDHEN and CDR2 is SYDVKM in the germline V gene. Trimming stripped 6 bases from V and 3 bases from J, with 11 bases between. The CDR3 runs 13 residues. Using unique molecular identifiers, the investigators prepared the TCRbeta library. Via MiXCR, TCRdb re-called the PCR reads, giving one row per CDR3 protein. The sample yields about 110,000 distinct CDR3 sequences, more than 20% seen once. Comment on this clonotype: What it recognizes is unknown.

Study outcomes and limitations: Newly made T cells mostly supplied T-cell counts and diversity one year after transplant. Recipient T cells and thymic progenitors that survived gave rise to the high TCRbeta diversity observed at day 60 in some patients.

The TCR originated in a male patient aged 2 to 10 who had a stem cell transplant for chronic granulomatous disease, so the T cells may come from the graft donor. The V call is TRBV28, the J call TRBJ1-1, with D perhaps matching TRBD1 (6 bases). The material was PBMCs, mostly from graft donor cells, obtained 180 days after TCRalphabeta/CD19-depleted stem cell transplant. Here the CDR3 reads CASSRGGDTEAFF. CDR3 DNA sequence: TGTGCCAGCAGCAGGGGAGGGGACACTGAAGCTTTCTTT.